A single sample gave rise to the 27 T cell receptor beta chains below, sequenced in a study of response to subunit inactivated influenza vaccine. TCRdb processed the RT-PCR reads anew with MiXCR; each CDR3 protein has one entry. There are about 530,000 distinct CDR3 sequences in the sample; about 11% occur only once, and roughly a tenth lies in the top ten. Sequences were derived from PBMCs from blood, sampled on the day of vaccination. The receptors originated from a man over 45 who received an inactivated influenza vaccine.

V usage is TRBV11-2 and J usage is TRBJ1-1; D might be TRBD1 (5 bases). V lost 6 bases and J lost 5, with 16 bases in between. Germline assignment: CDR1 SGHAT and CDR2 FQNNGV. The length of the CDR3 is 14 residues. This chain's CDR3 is CASRPGAGGTEAFF. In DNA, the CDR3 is TGTGCCAGCAGACCCGGGGCGGGAGGGACTGAAGCTTTCTTT.

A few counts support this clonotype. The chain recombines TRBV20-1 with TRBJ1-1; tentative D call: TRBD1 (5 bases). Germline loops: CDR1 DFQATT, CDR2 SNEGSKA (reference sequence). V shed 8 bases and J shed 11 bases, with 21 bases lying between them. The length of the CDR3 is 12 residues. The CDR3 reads CSSPSPGNRAFF. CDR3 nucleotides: TGCAGTTCCCCGAGTCCCGGGAACAGGGCTTTCTTT.

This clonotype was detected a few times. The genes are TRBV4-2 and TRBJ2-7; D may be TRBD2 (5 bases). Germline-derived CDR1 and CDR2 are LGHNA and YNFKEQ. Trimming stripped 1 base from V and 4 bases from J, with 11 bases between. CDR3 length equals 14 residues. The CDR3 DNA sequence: TGTGCCAGCAGCCAAGCCAGCGGAAAATACGAGCAGTACTTC. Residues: CASSQASGKYEQYF.

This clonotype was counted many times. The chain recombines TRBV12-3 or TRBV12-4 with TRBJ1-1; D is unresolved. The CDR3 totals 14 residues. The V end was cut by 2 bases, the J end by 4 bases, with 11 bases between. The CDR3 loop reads CASSLFPQSTEAFF. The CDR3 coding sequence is TGTGCCAGCAGTTTATTTCCCCAGTCCACTGAAGCTTTCTTT.

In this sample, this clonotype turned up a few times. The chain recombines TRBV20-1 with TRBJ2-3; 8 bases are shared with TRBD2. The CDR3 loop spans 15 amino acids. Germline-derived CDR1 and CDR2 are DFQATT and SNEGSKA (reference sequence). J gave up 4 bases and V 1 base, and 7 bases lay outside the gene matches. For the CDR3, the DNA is TGCAGTGCTAGAGGGGGGACTAGTGAGTCAGATACGCAGTATTTT. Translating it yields CSARGGTSESDTQYF.

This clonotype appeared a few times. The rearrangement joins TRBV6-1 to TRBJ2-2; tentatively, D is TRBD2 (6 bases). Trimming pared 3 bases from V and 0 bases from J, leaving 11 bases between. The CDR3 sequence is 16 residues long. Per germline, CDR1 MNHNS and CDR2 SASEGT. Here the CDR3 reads CASSDNSGPNTGELFF. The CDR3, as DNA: TGTGCCAGCAGTGACAATAGCGGACCGAACACCGGGGAGCTGTTTTTT.

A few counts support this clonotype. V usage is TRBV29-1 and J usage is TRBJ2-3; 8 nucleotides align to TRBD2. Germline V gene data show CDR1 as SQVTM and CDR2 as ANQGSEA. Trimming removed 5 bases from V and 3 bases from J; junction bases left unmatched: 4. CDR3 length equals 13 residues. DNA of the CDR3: TGCAGCGTTACGCGGGAGGTTACAGATACGCAGTATTTT. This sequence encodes CSVTREVTDTQYF.

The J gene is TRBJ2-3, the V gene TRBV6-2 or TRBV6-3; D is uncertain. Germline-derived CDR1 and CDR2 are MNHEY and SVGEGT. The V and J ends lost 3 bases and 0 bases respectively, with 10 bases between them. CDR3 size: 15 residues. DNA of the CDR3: TGTGCCAGCAGTTATTTGGCGACTAGCACAGATACGCAGTATTTT. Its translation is CASSYLATSTDTQYF.

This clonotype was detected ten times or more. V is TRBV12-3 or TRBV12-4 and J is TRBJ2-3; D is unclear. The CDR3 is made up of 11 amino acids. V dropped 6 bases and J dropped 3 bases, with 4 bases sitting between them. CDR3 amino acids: CASRATDTQYF. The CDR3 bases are TGTGCCAGCAGGGCAACAGATACGCAGTATTTT.

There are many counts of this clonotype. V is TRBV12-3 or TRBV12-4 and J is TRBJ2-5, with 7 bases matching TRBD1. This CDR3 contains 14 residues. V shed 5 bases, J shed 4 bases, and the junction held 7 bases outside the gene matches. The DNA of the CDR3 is TGTGCCAGCAGTGCTCGGACAGGAGGAGAGACCCAGTACTTC. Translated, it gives CASSARTGGETQYF.

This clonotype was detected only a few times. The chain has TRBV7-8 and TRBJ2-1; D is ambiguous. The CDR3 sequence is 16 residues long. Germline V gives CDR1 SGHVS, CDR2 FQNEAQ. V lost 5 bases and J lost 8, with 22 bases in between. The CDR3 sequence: CASSPRTGPSSDEQFF. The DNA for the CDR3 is TGTGCCAGCAGCCCCCGCACTGGCCCTAGTTCTGATGAGCAGTTCTTC.

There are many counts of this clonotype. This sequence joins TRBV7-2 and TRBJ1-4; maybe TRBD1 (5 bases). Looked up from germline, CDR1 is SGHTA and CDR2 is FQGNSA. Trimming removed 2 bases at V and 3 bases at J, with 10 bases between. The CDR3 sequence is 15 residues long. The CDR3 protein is CASSLWGGANEKLFF. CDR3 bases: TGTGCCAGCAGCTTATGGGGGGGGGCTAATGAAAAACTGTTTTTT.

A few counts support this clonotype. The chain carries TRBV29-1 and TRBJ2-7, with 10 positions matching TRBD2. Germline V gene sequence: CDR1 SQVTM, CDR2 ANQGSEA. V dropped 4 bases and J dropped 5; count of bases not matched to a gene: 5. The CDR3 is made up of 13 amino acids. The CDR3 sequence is CSVGELAGDEQYF. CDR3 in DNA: TGCAGCGTTGGAGAGCTAGCGGGAGACGAGCAGTACTTC.

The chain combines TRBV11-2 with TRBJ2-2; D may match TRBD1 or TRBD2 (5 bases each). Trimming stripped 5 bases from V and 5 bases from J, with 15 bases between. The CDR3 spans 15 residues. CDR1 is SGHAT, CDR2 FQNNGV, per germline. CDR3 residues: CASSATGRRTGELFF. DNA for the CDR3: TGTGCCAGCAGCGCAACGGGGCGAAGGACCGGGGAGCTGTTTTTT.

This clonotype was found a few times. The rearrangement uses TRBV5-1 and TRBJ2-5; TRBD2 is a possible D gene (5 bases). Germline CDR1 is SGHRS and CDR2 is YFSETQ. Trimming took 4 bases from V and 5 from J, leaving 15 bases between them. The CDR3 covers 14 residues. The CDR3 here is CASSLRTVLETQYF. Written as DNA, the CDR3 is TGCGCCAGCAGCCTAAGGACTGTCCTGGAGACCCAGTACTTC. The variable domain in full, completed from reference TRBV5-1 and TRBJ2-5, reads KAGVTQTPRYLIKTRGQQVTLSCSPISGHRSVSWYQQTPGQGLQFLFEYFSETQRNKGNFPGRFSGRQFSNSRSEMNVSTLELGDSALYLCASSLRTVLETQYFGPGTRLLVL.

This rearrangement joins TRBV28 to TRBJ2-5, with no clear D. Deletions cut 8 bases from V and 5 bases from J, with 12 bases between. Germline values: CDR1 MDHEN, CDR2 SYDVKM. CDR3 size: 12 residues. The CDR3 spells CASSPIWETQYF. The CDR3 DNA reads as TGTGCCAGCTCGCCGATATGGGAGACCCAGTACTTC.

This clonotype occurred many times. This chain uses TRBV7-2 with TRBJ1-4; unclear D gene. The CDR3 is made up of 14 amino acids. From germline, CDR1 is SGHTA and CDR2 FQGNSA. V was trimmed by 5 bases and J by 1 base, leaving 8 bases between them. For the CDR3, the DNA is TGTGCCAGCAGCCCTAGTCGAACTAATGAAAAACTGTTTTTT. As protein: CASSPSRTNEKLFF. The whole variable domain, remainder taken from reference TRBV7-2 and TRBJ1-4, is GAGVSQSPSNKVTEKGKDVELRCDPISGHTALYWYRQSLGQGLEFLIYFQGNSAPDKSGLPSDRFSAERTGGSVSTLTIQRTQQEDSAVYLCASSPSRTNEKLFFGSGTQLSVL.

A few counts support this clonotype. In DNA, the CDR3 is TGTGCCAGCAGCGTCCCGGGACTAGCTGGGGCCAACGTCCTGACTTTC. It specifies CASSVPGLAGANVLTF. The chain has TRBV5-6 and TRBJ2-6; 8 bases are a match to TRBD2. The CDR3 is 16 amino acids. V shed 4 bases, J shed 2 bases, and the junction held 5 bases outside the gene matches. Germline-derived CDR1 and CDR2 are SGHDT and YYEEEE.

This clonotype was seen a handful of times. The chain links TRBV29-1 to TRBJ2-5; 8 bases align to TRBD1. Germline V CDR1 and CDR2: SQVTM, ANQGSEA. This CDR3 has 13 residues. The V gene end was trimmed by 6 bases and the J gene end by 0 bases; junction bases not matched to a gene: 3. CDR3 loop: CSVRTGYQETQYF. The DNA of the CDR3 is TGCAGCGTCCGGACAGGGTACCAAGAGACCCAGTACTTC.

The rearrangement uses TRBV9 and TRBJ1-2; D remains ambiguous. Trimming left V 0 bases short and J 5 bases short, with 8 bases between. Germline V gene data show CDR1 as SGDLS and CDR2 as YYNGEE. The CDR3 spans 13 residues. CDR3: CASSVDTSYGYTF. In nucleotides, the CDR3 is TGTGCCAGCAGCGTAGACACCTCATATGGCTACACCTTC.

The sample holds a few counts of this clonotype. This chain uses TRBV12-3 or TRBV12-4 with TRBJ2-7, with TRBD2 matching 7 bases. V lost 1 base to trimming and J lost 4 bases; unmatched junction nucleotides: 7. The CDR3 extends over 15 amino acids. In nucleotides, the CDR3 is TGTGCCAGCAGTTTAGATCCGGGGAGGGCATACGAGCAGTACTTC. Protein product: CASSLDPGRAYEQYF.

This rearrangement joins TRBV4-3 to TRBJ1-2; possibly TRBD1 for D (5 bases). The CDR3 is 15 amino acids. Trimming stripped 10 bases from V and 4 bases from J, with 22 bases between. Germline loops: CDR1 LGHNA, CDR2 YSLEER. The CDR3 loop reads CATSPGTVGVYGYTF. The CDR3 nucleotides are TGCGCCACTTCGCCGGGGACCGTCGGGGTCTATGGCTACACCTTC.

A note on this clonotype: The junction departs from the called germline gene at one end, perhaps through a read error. CDR3 amino acids: CVSSLGRLAGPTDTQYF. The CDR3 DNA is TGTGTCAGCAGCTTAGGAAGACTAGCGGGACCCACAGATACGCAGTATTTT. The rearrangement links TRBV11-2 to TRBJ2-3; TRBD2 agrees at 11 bases. The CDR3 totals 17 residues. Germline V gene lookup returns CDR1 SGHAT and CDR2 FQNNGV.

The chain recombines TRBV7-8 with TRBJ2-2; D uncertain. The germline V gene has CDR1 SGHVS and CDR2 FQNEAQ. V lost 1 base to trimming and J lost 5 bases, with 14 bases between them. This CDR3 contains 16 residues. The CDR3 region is CASSLGLIGGTGELFF. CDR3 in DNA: TGTGCCAGCAGCTTAGGTCTCATAGGTGGGACCGGGGAGCTGTTTTTT. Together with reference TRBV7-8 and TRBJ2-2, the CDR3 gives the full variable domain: GAGVSQSPRYKVAKRGQDVALRCDPISGHVSLFWYQQALGQGPEFLTYFQNEAQLDKSGLPSDRFFAERPEGSVSTLKIQRTQQEDSAVYLCASSLGLIGGTGELFFGEGSRLTVL.

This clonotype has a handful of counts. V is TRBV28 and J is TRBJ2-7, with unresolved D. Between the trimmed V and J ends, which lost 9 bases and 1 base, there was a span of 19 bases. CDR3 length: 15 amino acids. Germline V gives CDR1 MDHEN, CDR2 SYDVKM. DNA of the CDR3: TGTGCCAGTCACTCCCGGGCAGCCTATTCCTACGAGCAGTACTTC. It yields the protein CASHSRAAYSYEQYF.

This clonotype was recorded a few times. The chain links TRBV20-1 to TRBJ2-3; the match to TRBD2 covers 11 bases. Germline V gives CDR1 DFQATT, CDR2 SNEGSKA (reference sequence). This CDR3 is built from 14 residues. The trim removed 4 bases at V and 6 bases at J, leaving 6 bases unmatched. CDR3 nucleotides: TGCAGTGCTACCACTAGCGGGGGTTTTGATACGCAGTATTTT. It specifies CSATTSGGFDTQYF.

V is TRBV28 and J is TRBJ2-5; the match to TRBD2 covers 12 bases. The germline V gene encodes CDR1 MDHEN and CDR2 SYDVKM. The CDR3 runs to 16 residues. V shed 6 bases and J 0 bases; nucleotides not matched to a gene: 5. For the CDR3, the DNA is TGTGCCAGCAGCTATACTAGCGGGGGGTACCAAGAGACCCAGTACTTC. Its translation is CASSYTSGGYQETQYF.